The present TCR beta chain was sequenced within a study of blood T cells in healthy people across ages. Findings and caveats of the study: More naive CD4+ cells and higher diversity were found in long-lived than in aged donors. TCR beta diversity per million T cells fell roughly linearly with age. There was a strong correlation between TCR beta diversity and naive T cell percentage.

It was with a sample-barcoded 5' primer and a J-beta primer mix that a second PCR of about 6 to 12 cycles was run. The yield of each sample was at least 2.5 million CDR3-containing paired-end reads. Via MiXCR, TCRdb re-called the 5' RACE reads, giving one row per CDR3 protein. The sample contains under 2,000,000 distinct CDR3 sequences, about 50% of which appear only once. Regarding this clonotype: The target antigen is unknown.

Germline loops: CDR1 DFQATT, CDR2 SNEGSKA (reference sequence). Between the trimmed V and J ends, which lost 0 bases and 4 bases, there was a span of 16 bases. The CDR3 covers 16 residues. The chain carries TRBV20-1 and TRBJ2-1, with D perhaps given as TRBD1 or TRBD2 (5 bases each). This TCR came from a middle-aged woman in good health. What was sequenced was blood. The CDR3 protein is CSARDRGRHFYNEQFF. The DNA for the CDR3 is TGCAGTGCTAGAGATCGGGGCAGACACTTTTACAATGAGCAGTTCTTC.